The 14 T cell receptor beta chains presented below share a single source sample, sequenced in a study of regulatory T cells in long-lasting Graves disease. Noted time point: newly diagnosed GD, antithyroid drugs for less than 3 months. PBMC RNA served as the TCR library source. In building TCR beta libraries, iRepertoire HTBI primers were used together with Arm-PCR of CDR3 regions. One entry per CDR3 protein results from TCRdb running MiXCR on the multiplex PCR reads. In the table there are approximately 350,000 distinct CDR3 sequences, approximately 15% of which are singletons. These same data were also listed under a study on T cells in Graves' hyperthyroidism and ophthalmopathy.

The sequencing here drew on peripheral blood mononuclear cells (PBMCs), taken at new diagnosis, from a patient treated with antithyroid drugs. These TCRs come from a man in his forties with Graves disease.

This clonotype appeared many times. The V gene is TRBV2, the J gene TRBJ2-5, with a weak D call TRBD1 (6 bases). Germline-derived CDR1 and CDR2 are SNHLY and FYNNEI. The CDR3 is 14 amino acids. V lost 6 bases and J 5 bases, leaving 16 bases between the germline ends. CDR3 sequence: CASRPTTGTETQYF. The CDR3, as DNA: TGTGCCAGCAGGCCAACTACAGGGACGGAGACCCAGTACTTC.

There are many counts of this clonotype. The chain is built from TRBV9 and TRBJ1-5; unclear D gene. The CDR3 is 14 residues long. From germline, CDR1 is SGDLS and CDR2 YYNGEE. V lost 5 bases to trimming and J lost 0 bases, with 9 bases between them. As DNA, the CDR3 is TGTGCCAGCAGTGTTGGGTATAGCAATCAGCCCCAGCATTTT. Translated, it gives CASSVGYSNQPQHF.

This clonotype was counted a few times. The V call is TRBV24-1, the J call TRBJ2-5, with 7 bases identical to TRBD2. The CDR3 runs to 15 residues. CDR1 and CDR2 (germline): KGHDR, SFDVKD. J lost 2 bases, V lost 4 bases, and 6 bases had no gene match. The CDR3 region is CATSELLADQETQYF. The CDR3 DNA reads as TGTGCCACCAGTGAGCTCCTAGCGGATCAAGAGACCCAGTACTTC.

This clonotype has ten or more counts. The chain is built from TRBV2 and TRBJ2-3; D is perhaps TRBD2 (5 bases). V gave up 6 bases and J gave up 0 bases, with 10 bases separating them. There are 14 residues in the CDR3. Looked up from germline, CDR1 is SNHLY and CDR2 is FYNNEI. The CDR3 sequence: CASRERVSTDTQYF. Written as DNA, the CDR3 is TGTGCCAGCAGAGAGAGGGTTAGCACAGATACGCAGTATTTT.

As for this clonotype: This could be a read error, since a much larger clone is one nucleotide away. The J gene is TRBJ2-3, the V gene TRBV28; D not certain. Germline V gene sequence: CDR1 MDHEN, CDR2 SYDVKM. The CDR3 runs 15 residues. V was clipped by 5 bases and J by 5 bases, with 17 bases between them. CDR3 protein: CASSEPAPGIDTQYF. CDR3 bases: TGTGCCAGCAGTGAACCGGCCCCTGGGATAGATACGCAGTATTTT.

This clonotype has a single count. This rearrangement joins TRBV10-3 to TRBJ1-2, with D tentatively TRBD1 (5 bases). The CDR3 consists of 14 residues. The germline gives CDR1 ENHRY, CDR2 SYGVKD. V lost 0 bases, J lost 3 bases, and 8 bases lay in between. The DNA of the CDR3 is TGTGCCATCAGTGAGTCCAGAGGGGACTATGGCTACACCTTC. Protein: CAISESRGDYGYTF.

There are many counts of this clonotype. At one end, the junction sequence differs from germline, possibly due to a read error. This chain joins TRBV5-1 and TRBJ2-1; D may be TRBD2 (5 bases). This CDR3 spans 16 amino acids. Germline CDR1 reads SGHRS; CDR2 reads YFSETQ. CDR3 in amino acids: CASSLEVRWSYNEQFF. For the CDR3, the DNA is TGTGCCAGCAGCTTGGAGGTCAGGTGGTCCTACAATGAGCAGTTCTTC.

With regard to this clonotype: With a far larger clone one base away, a read error is the likely cause. The V and J genes are TRBV7-8 and TRBJ1-6; TRBD1 is a possible D gene (6 bases). V dropped 4 bases and J dropped 8 bases, with 15 bases sitting between them. Germline V gene sequence: CDR1 SGHVS, CDR2 FQNEAQ. There are 15 residues in the CDR3. The CDR3 region is CASSSDRGAHSPLHF. The CDR3 DNA reads TGTGCCAGCAGCTCAGATCGGGGGGCCCATTCACCCCTCCACTTT.

This clonotype was seen at least ten times. CDR3: CASSVGQGPPYNEQFF. CDR3 DNA: TGTGCCAGCAGCGTGGGACAGGGGCCACCCTACAATGAGCAGTTCTTC. The gene calls are TRBV9 and TRBJ2-1; 10 bases fit TRBD1. Germline V CDR1 and CDR2: SGDLS, YYNGEE. This CDR3 comprises 16 residues. With 2 bases clipped from V and 2 bases from J, the junction kept 4 bases outside the gene matches.

The chain combines TRBV7-2 with TRBJ2-2; TRBD1 matches at 10 bases. J lost 5 bases, V lost 4 bases, and 10 bases had no gene match. The length of the CDR3 is 17 residues. Looked up from germline, CDR1 is SGHTA and CDR2 is FQGNSA. The CDR3 coding sequence is TGTGCCAGCAGCTCGCCGGGGCGGACAGGGGGAACCGGGGAGCTGTTTTTT. Protein sequence: CASSSPGRTGGTGELFF.

The table lists this clonotype with a few counts. The V call is TRBV20-1, the J call TRBJ1-3, with 10 bases identical to TRBD1. The ends lost 6 bases at V and 1 base at J; junction bases unmatched: 6. Looked up from germline, CDR1 is DFQATT and CDR2 is SNEGSKA (reference sequence). The CDR3 has 15 residues. CDR3 loop: CSAETGQGSGNTIYF. The CDR3 DNA is TGCAGTGCCGAGACGGGACAGGGGTCTGGAAACACCATATATTTT.

This clonotype was recorded a few times. The chain has TRBV7-3 and TRBJ1-1, with no clear D. From germline, CDR1 is SGHTA and CDR2 FQGTGA. The CDR3 has 13 amino acids. V lost 6 bases and J lost 1, with 9 bases in between. CDR3 in DNA: TGTGCCAGCAGAAAACAGCCGAACACTGAAGCTTTCTTT. Residues: CASRKQPNTEAFF.

This clonotype was found a few times. The genes are TRBV12-5 and TRBJ2-1; D unresolved. V was clipped by 6 bases and J by 7 bases, with 13 bases between them. Germline values: CDR1 LGHNT, CDR2 FRNRAP. This CDR3 region has 13 residues. For the CDR3, the DNA is TGTGCTAGTGGCCGTACTGGCCGGAATGAGCAGTTCTTC. It specifies CASGRTGRNEQFF.

Comments on this clonotype: Given the absence of the conserved phenylalanine or tryptophan at the CDR3 end, a read error is likely. The chain employs TRBV7-9 and TRBJ1-5; TRBD1 aligns across 7 bases. The germline gives CDR1 SEHNR, CDR2 FQNEAQ (reference sequence). With V trimmed by 5 bases and J by 4 bases, 5 bases remained unmatched. The CDR3 is made up of 14 amino acids. This CDR3 reads CASSRDSTNQPQHL. For the CDR3, the DNA is TGTGCCAGCAGCCGGGACAGCACTAATCAGCCCCAGCATTTG.